Listed here are 17 T cell receptor beta chains from one sample, sequenced in a study of CD8 T cells in Susac syndrome. Random hexamers were used to reverse transcribe 0.5 to 1 ug of RNA. One entry per CDR3 protein, called by TCRdb with MiXCR from the immunoSEQ multiplex PCR reads. The sample has fewer than 250,000 distinct CDR3 sequences, approximately 95% seen once. The material sequenced was CD4+ T cells from PBMCs. All receptors derive from a human donor in good health.

The J gene is TRBJ1-6, the V gene TRBV15; a weak D match, TRBD1 (5 bases). The CDR3 length is 13 residues. The germline V and J ends were trimmed by 5 bases and 7 bases, with 9 bases remaining between them. Germline V gives CDR1 LNHNV, CDR2 YYDKDF (reference sequence). CDR3: CATSGHGNSPLHF. The CDR3, as DNA: TGTGCCACCAGCGGACACGGGAATTCACCCCTCCACTTT.

The CDR3 sequence is CASSLSSPFVRGRSYTF. CDR3 DNA sequence: TGTGCCAGCAGTTTATCGTCCCCCTTTGTCCGGGGGCGTAGCTACACCTTC. The chain couples TRBV27 to TRBJ1-2, with D possibly being TRBD1 (6 bases). Trimming stripped 0 bases from V and 9 bases from J, with 23 bases between. The CDR3 loop spans 17 amino acids. Germline assignment: CDR1 MNHEY and CDR2 SMNVEV (reference sequence).

V usage is TRBV3-1 and J usage is TRBJ2-4; D may be TRBD2 (7 bases). There are 18 residues in the CDR3. Germline CDR1 LGHDT, CDR2 YNNKEL (reference sequence). Trimming removed 0 bases from V and 0 bases from J, with 15 bases in between. Written as DNA, the CDR3 is TGTGCCAGCAGCCAAGAAATTGGGGGGGCCGGAGCCAAAAACATTCAGTACTTC. This translates into CASSQEIGGAGAKNIQYF.

The J gene is TRBJ2-1, the V gene TRBV6-2 or TRBV6-3; a possible D gene is TRBD1 (6 bases). V lost 10 bases, J lost 4 bases, and 14 bases lay in between. The CDR3 contains 13 residues. The V gene's germline CDR1 is MNHEY and CDR2 SVGEGT. CDR3 region: CATKTGTYNEQFF. Written as DNA, the CDR3 is TGTGCCACCAAGACAGGCACATACAATGAGCAGTTCTTC.

This clonotype was counted a few times. This chain links TRBV6-1 with TRBJ2-7; the match to TRBD1 covers 8 bases. Trimming removed 6 bases from V and 5 bases from J; junction bases left unmatched: 3. CDR3 length: 12 amino acids. Germline V gene data show CDR1 as MNHNS and CDR2 as SASEGT. This chain's CDR3 is CASSQTGDEQYV. The DNA for the CDR3 is TGTGCCAGCAGCCAGACAGGGGACGAGCAGTACGTC.

The chain links TRBV15 to TRBJ2-1; 13 bases agree with TRBD2. There are 16 residues in the CDR3. The V and J ends lost 2 bases and 8 bases, in that order; junction bases with no gene match: 6. CDR1 is LNHNV and CDR2 is YYDKDF in the germline V gene (reference sequence). This CDR3 is CATSRPGLAGKDEQFF. The CDR3 DNA sequence: TGTGCCACCAGCAGACCGGGACTAGCGGGAAAGGATGAGCAGTTCTTC.

The chain is built from TRBV20-1 and TRBJ1-5, with unresolved D. Germline V gene data show CDR1 as DFQATT and CDR2 as SNEGSKA (reference sequence). The length of the CDR3 is 12 residues. Trimming cost V 5 bases and J 3 bases, with 8 bases left between them. CDR3 DNA sequence: TGCAGTGCTCACGGGGACAATCAGCCCCAGCATTTT. Translating it yields CSAHGDNQPQHF.

The J gene is TRBJ1-5, the V gene TRBV6-6, with 8 bases that match TRBD1. Per the germline V gene, CDR1 is MNHNY and CDR2 is SVGAGI (reference sequence). This CDR3 has 15 residues. V dropped 4 bases and J dropped 5; count of bases not matched to a gene: 7. The CDR3 loop is CASSSGDRFDQPQHF. For the CDR3, the DNA is TGTGCCAGCAGTTCTGGGGACAGGTTTGATCAGCCCCAGCATTTT.

The V and J genes are TRBV10-3 and TRBJ2-2; D might be TRBD1 (5 bases). This CDR3 is 16 amino acids long. Trimming left V 4 bases short and J 1 base short, with 13 bases between. The V gene's germline CDR1 is ENHRY and CDR2 SYGVKD. The CDR3 DNA reads TGTGCCATCAGTGGAACCCGACAGAAGAACACCGGGGAGCTGTTTTTT. Translation: CAISGTRQKNTGELFF.

The chain is built from TRBV7-3 and TRBJ1-2; D is undetermined. Germline loops: CDR1 SGHTA, CDR2 FQGTGA. Trimming stripped 2 bases from V and 2 bases from J, with 9 bases between. This CDR3 region has 14 residues. Here the CDR3 DNA reads TGTGCCAGCAGCTTAGCGGGAAGGAACTATGGCTACACCTTC. This sequence encodes CASSLAGRNYGYTF. Looking up the rest from reference TRBV7-3 and TRBJ1-2 gives the full variable domain: GAGVSQTPSNKVTEKGKYVELRCDPISGHTALYWYRQSLGQGPEFLIYFQGTGAADDSGLPNDRFFAVRPEGSVSTLKIQRTERGDSAVYLCASSLAGRNYGYTFGSGTRLTVV.

The chain couples TRBV12-3 or TRBV12-4 to TRBJ1-6; no clear D. CDR3 size: 14 residues. V was trimmed by 3 bases and J by 3 bases, leaving 6 bases between them. The CDR3 coding sequence is TGTGCCAGCAGTTTTGGCAGCTATAATTCACCCCTCCACTTT. Protein product: CASSFGSYNSPLHF.

Comments on this clonotype: The junction departs from germline at one end; a sequencing error may be responsible. For the CDR3, the DNA is TGCAGCATTGAAGTCGGGGGTGGGAGCAATCAGCCCCAGCATTTT. It encodes CSIEVGGGSNQPQHF. The V gene is TRBV29-1, the J gene TRBJ1-5; TRBD1 might be the D (5 bases). The CDR3 has 15 residues. CDR1 is SQVTM, CDR2 ANQGSEA, per germline.

The chain links TRBV5-1 to TRBJ1-6; D ambiguous. Germline V CDR1 and CDR2: SGHRS, YFSETQ. CDR3 length: 15 residues. With 1 base removed from V and 0 bases from J, the gap between germline ends came to 5 bases. CDR3 DNA sequence: TGCGCCAGCAGCTTGCTGAGCTCCTATAATTCACCCCTCCACTTT. It specifies CASSLLSSYNSPLHF.

The CDR3 region has the DNA TGCAGCGTTGACCGTGGACAGGGACCAGAGACCCAGTACTTC. It codes for CSVDRGQGPETQYF. V is TRBV29-1 and J is TRBJ2-5, with 8 bases fitting TRBD1. Germline loops: CDR1 SQVTM, CDR2 ANQGSEA. Trimming cost V 3 bases and J 4 bases; bases outside gene matches: 7. The CDR3 is made up of 14 amino acids.

The V and J genes are TRBV9 and TRBJ2-2; TRBD1 matches at 9 bases. There are 15 residues in the CDR3. CDR1 SGDLS and CDR2 YYNGEE come from the germline V gene. The J segment lost 5 bases and the V segment lost 3 bases, leaving 5 bases of the junction unmatched. CDR3 sequence (DNA): TGTGCCAGCAGCGCCGGGACAGGGTCGACCGGGGAGCTGTTTTTT. Encoded protein: CASSAGTGSTGELFF.

V usage is TRBV19 and J usage is TRBJ2-3; 8 bases match TRBD1. Germline V gene data show CDR1 as LNHDA and CDR2 as SQIVND (reference sequence). Trimming took 5 bases from V and 5 from J; bases not matched to a gene: 12. The CDR3 extends over 16 amino acids. Here the CDR3 DNA reads TGTGCCAGTAGTGCCTCGGGGACAGGCGCTCTAGATACGCAGTATTTT. Its protein product is CASSASGTGALDTQYF.

This rearrangement joins TRBV30 to TRBJ1-3, with D possibly matching TRBD1 (6 bases). CDR3 length equals 13 residues. CDR1 and CDR2 from the germline V gene are GTSNPN and SVGIG (reference sequence). With 7 bases removed from V and 1 base from J, the gap between germline ends came to 11 bases. In DNA form, the CDR3 reads TGTGCCTTTTCCAGGGGATCTGGAAACACCATATATTTT. It specifies CAFSRGSGNTIYF.